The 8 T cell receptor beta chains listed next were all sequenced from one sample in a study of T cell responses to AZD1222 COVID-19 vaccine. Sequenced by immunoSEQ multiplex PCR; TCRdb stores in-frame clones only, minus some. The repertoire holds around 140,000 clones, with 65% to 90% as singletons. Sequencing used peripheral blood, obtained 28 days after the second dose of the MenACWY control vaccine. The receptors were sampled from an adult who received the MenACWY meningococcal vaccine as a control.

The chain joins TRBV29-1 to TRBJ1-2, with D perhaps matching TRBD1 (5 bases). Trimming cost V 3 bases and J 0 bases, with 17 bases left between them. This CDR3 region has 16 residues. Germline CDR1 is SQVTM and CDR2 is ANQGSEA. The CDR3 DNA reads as TGCAGCGTTGACCCGAGGGCGACAGTGTCTAACTATGGCTACACCTTC. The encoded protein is CSVDPRATVSNYGYTF.

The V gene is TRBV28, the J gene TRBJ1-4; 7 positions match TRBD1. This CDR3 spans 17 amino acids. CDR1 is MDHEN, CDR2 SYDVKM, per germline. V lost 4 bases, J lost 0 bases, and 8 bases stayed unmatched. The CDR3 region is CASSSRTGLATNEKLFF. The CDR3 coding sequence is TGTGCCAGCAGTTCGAGGACAGGTCTTGCAACTAATGAAAAACTGTTTTTT.

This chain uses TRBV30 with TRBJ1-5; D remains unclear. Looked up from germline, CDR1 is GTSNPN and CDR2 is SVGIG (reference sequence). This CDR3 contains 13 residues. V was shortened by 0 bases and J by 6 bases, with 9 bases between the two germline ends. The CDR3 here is CAWSVEGFQPQHF. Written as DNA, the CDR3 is TGTGCCTGGAGTGTAGAGGGTTTTCAGCCCCAGCATTTT.

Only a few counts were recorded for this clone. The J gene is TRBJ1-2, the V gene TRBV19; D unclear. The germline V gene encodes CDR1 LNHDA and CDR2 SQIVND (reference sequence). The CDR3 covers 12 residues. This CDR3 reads CASGPGPYGYTF. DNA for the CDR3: TGTGCTTCCGGGCCCGGGCCTTATGGCTACACCTTC.

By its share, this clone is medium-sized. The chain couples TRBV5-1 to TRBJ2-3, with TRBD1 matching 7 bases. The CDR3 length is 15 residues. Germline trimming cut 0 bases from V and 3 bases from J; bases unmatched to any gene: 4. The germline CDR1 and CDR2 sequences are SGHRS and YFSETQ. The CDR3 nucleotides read TGCGCCAGCAGCTTGGTCGGACAGGTTACAGATACGCAGTATTTT. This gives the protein CASSLVGQVTDTQYF.

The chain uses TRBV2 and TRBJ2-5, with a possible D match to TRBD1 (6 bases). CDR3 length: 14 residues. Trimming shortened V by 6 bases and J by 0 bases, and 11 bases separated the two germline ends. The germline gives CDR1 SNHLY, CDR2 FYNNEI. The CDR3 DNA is TGTGCCAGCAGGAAACAGGGTAACCAAGAGACCCAGTACTTC. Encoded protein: CASRKQGNQETQYF.

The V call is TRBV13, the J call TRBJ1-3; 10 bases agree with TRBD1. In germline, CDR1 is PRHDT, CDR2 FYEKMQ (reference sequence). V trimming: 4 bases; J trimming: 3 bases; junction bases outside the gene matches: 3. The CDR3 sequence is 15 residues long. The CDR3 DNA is TGTGCCAGCAGCTCGGGACAGGGGTATGGAAACACCATATATTTT. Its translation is CASSSGQGYGNTIYF.

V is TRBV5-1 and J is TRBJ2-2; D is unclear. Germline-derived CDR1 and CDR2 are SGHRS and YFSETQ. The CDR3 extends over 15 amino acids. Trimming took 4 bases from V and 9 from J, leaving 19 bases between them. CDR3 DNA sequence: TGCGCCAGCAGCCCAAATGGCCCGGGTTGGCGGGAGCTGTTTTTT. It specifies CASSPNGPGWRELFF.